These 10 T cell receptor beta chains were all obtained from the same sample, sequenced in a study of shared clonotypes between healthy human individuals. Naive CD8 isolation took CD45RO-negative cells positively selected for CCR7 and excluded terminally differentiated effector memory CD45RA+ cells. Generated by immunoSEQ multiplex PCR, the TCRdb table keeps only in-frame clones and is missing some. The sample lists roughly 2.1 million clones, about 92% occurring once. The material sequenced was naive CD8+ T cells from PBMCs. The receptors originated from a man in his late teens or twenties in good health. Some clones in this sample may be carry-over from other donors' samples.

The chain joins TRBV15 to TRBJ2-1; D may correspond to TRBD1 or TRBD2 (5 bases each). CDR1 is LNHNV, CDR2 YYDKDF, per germline (reference sequence). V lost 1 base and J 3 bases, leaving 13 bases between the germline ends. The CDR3 totals 16 residues. CDR3 sequence reads: CATSRGGLGDYNEQFF. The CDR3 nucleotides read TGTGCCACCAGCAGAGGAGGGCTAGGGGACTACAATGAGCAGTTCTTC.

The rearrangement uses TRBV13 and TRBJ2-7; 8 bases are a match to TRBD2. V shed 2 bases, J shed 6 bases, and the junction held 9 bases outside the gene matches. Germline-derived CDR1 and CDR2 are PRHDT and FYEKMQ (reference sequence). The CDR3 consists of 15 residues. CDR3 amino acids: CASSLKEGLVSEQYF. Here the CDR3 DNA reads TGTGCCAGCAGCTTAAAGGAGGGACTAGTAAGCGAGCAGTACTTC.

This chain uses TRBV7-9 with TRBJ1-5; D remains unclear. Germline V gives CDR1 SEHNR, CDR2 FQNEAQ (reference sequence). This CDR3 is 14 amino acids long. Trimming stripped 6 bases from V and 2 bases from J, with 11 bases between. The CDR3 here is CASSWTGGNQPQHF. The CDR3 coding sequence is TGTGCCAGCAGTTGGACCGGAGGCAATCAGCCCCAGCATTTT.

The chain carries TRBV10-3 and TRBJ2-3, with 8 bases that match TRBD1. The CDR3 extends over 16 amino acids. J gave up 4 bases and V 3 bases, and 9 bases lay outside the gene matches. Germline assignment: CDR1 ENHRY and CDR2 SYGVKD. The CDR3 bases are TGTGCCATCAGTGACCTACAGGGGGGATGGTCAGATACGCAGTATTTT. It is translated as CAISDLQGGWSDTQYF.

In the case of this clone: Germline is not matched at one junction end, which may reflect a read error. In the same sample, other DNA sequences code for this CDR3. This rearrangement joins TRBV7-9 to TRBJ1-2; TRBD1 might be the D (5 bases). CDR1 SEHNR and CDR2 FQNEAQ come from the germline V gene (reference sequence). This CDR3 has 14 residues. Here the CDR3 reads CASSNTGYNYGYTF. The CDR3 DNA sequence: TGTGCCAGCAGCAATACAGGATATAACTATGGCTATACCTTC.

The V call is TRBV10-2, the J call TRBJ2-2, with 11 bases matching TRBD2. V lost 4 bases to trimming and J lost 2 bases; unmatched junction nucleotides: 0. CDR1 WSHSY and CDR2 SAAADI come from the germline V gene. This CDR3 region has 15 residues. CDR3 in amino acids: CASSGLAGNTGELFF. The CDR3 DNA follows: TGCGCCAGCAGTGGACTAGCGGGAAACACCGGGGAGCTGTTTTTT.

This clone was seen a single time. Other DNA sequences in this specimen translate into the identical CDR3. The chain carries TRBV7-9 and TRBJ2-7; TRBD1 aligns across 7 bases. Germline V gene sequence: CDR1 SEHNR, CDR2 FQNEAQ (reference sequence). V dropped 4 bases and J dropped 2; count of bases not matched to a gene: 8. The length of the CDR3 is 15 residues. The CDR3 protein is CASSSSRDSPYEQYF. The CDR3 DNA is TGTGCCAGCAGCTCCTCCCGGGACAGTCCCTACGAGCAGTACTTC.

This chain links TRBV27 with TRBJ1-2; D unclear. Between the trimmed V and J ends, which lost 4 bases and 6 bases, there was a span of 12 bases. This CDR3 region has 13 residues. Per the germline V gene, CDR1 is MNHEY and CDR2 is SMNVEV (reference sequence). The CDR3 reads CASSSAPRDGYTF. The DNA for the CDR3 is TGTGCCAGCAGTTCCGCGCCTAGGGATGGCTACACCTTC.

The chain employs TRBV2 and TRBJ2-3; 7 nucleotides align to TRBD2. Per the germline V gene, CDR1 is SNHLY and CDR2 is FYNNEI. V dropped 4 bases and J dropped 0; count of bases not matched to a gene: 13. This CDR3 is 18 amino acids long. CDR3 nucleotides: TGTGCCAGCAGTGTGGTCTGGGTGGGAGGGGCTAGCACAGATACGCAGTATTTT. The encoded protein is CASSVVWVGGASTDTQYF.

The V gene is TRBV19, the J gene TRBJ2-1, with 7 bases identical to TRBD2. This CDR3 comprises 14 residues. V lost 7 bases, J lost 5 bases, and 8 bases stayed unmatched. Germline V CDR1 and CDR2: LNHDA, SQIVND (reference sequence). CDR3 region: CASKAGPTNNEQFF. CDR3 coding DNA: TGTGCCAGTAAAGCGGGACCCACGAACAATGAGCAGTTCTTC.